The 31 T cell receptor beta chains below all came from one sample that was sequenced in a study of cytomegalovirus exposure and HLA in healthy donors. PCR amplification relied on 60 Vbeta primers (plus 13 Jbeta primers). Using immunoSEQ multiplex PCR, the repertoire was profiled, and TCRdb retains in-frame clones only, with some absent. This table holds 150,000 to 200,000 clones, about 88% found once. Specimen: PBMCs. The origin of the receptors is a woman aged 18-35 years in good health and CMV-seronegative.

The chain joins TRBV5-1 to TRBJ2-3, with TRBD1 identical over 7 bases. CDR3 length: 16 residues. Looked up from germline, CDR1 is SGHRS and CDR2 is YFSETQ. V lost 3 bases and J lost 2; bases outside the gene matches: 9. The CDR3 DNA is TGCGCCAGCAGCTCGATGACAGGGAGCTTCACAGATACGCAGTATTTT. It yields the protein CASSSMTGSFTDTQYF.

V is TRBV10-2 and J is TRBJ1-6, with TRBD1 matching over 7 bases. Germline assignment: CDR1 WSHSY and CDR2 SAAADI. The CDR3 spans 14 residues. Trimming removed 3 bases from V and 9 bases from J; junction bases left unmatched: 5. CDR3 nucleotides: TGCGCCAGCAGTGAACGGACAGGCGGTTCACCCCTCCACTTT. It is translated as CASSERTGGSPLHF.

J is TRBJ2-1 and V is TRBV19; 7 bases map to TRBD2. Germline trimming cut 5 bases from V and 12 bases from J; bases unmatched to any gene: 22. CDR3 length: 17 residues. Germline assignment: CDR1 LNHDA and CDR2 SQIVND (reference sequence). CDR3 coding DNA: TGTGCCAGTAGTCCTCTACGGGAGGAAAGGTCGACGGGAGGGCAGTTCTTC. This gives the protein CASSPLREERSTGGQFF.

The sample holds one count of this clone. The chain's CDR3 is CASSLVGGATDTQYF. DNA of the CDR3: TGTGCCAGCAGCTTGGTAGGGGGCGCGACAGATACGCAGTATTTT. J is TRBJ2-3 and V is TRBV5-4; TRBD1 matches 7 bases. Germline CDR1 reads SGHNT; CDR2 reads YYREEE (reference sequence). The CDR3 extends over 15 amino acids. V trimming: 0 bases; J trimming: 3 bases; junction bases outside the gene matches: 4.

This clone was counted once. The chain uses TRBV13 and TRBJ2-2; 11 bases are a match to TRBD2. CDR1 is PRHDT, CDR2 FYEKMQ, per germline (reference sequence). The CDR3 consists of 16 residues. Trimming at V came to 4 bases and at J to 2 bases, leaving 3 bases not matched to a gene. DNA for the CDR3: TGTGCCAGCAGCTCACTAGCGGGGGCAAACACCGGGGAGCTGTTTTTT. Translated: CASSSLAGANTGELFF.

V gene TRBV7-2 combines with J gene TRBJ2-2, with D possibly TRBD2 on 6 matching bases. CDR1 is SGHTA and CDR2 is FQGNSA in the germline V gene. This CDR3 region has 15 residues. V was pared by 5 bases and J by 4 bases, with 14 bases between. The CDR3 loop is CASSPRRAGTGELFF. Written as DNA, the CDR3 is TGTGCCAGCAGCCCCCGGAGGGCGGGCACCGGGGAGCTGTTTTTT. The variable domain in full, with the rest retrieved from reference TRBV7-2 and TRBJ2-2, is GAGVSQSPSNKVTEKGKDVELRCDPISGHTALYWYRQSLGQGLEFLIYFQGNSAPDKSGLPSDRFSAERTGGSVSTLTIQRTQQEDSAVYLCASSPRRAGTGELFFGEGSRLTVL.

The J gene is TRBJ2-5, the V gene TRBV5-6; 9 bases fit TRBD1. Germline lookup yields CDR1 SGHDT and CDR2 YYEEEE. V shed 3 bases, J shed 5 bases, and the junction held 11 bases outside the gene matches. The CDR3 covers 16 residues. This chain's CDR3 is CASSSPPGTGYETQYF. CDR3 sequence (DNA): TGTGCCAGCAGCTCCCCGCCCGGGACAGGGTACGAGACCCAGTACTTC. The variable domain in full, completed from reference TRBV5-6 and TRBJ2-5, reads DAGVTQSPTHLIKTRGQQVTLRCSPKSGHDTVSWYQQALGQGPQFIFQYYEEEERQRGNFPDRFSGHQFPNYSSELNVNALLLGDSALYLCASSSPPGTGYETQYFGPGTRLLVL.

In this sample, this clone turned up a few times. J is TRBJ1-1 and V is TRBV18; 9 positions agree with TRBD1. J lost 7 bases, V lost 8 bases, and 11 bases had no gene match. The CDR3 sequence is 14 residues long. The germline V gene encodes CDR1 KGHSH and CDR2 LQKENI. Here the CDR3 reads CASAPIPGQGEAFF. The DNA for the CDR3 is TGTGCCAGCGCTCCAATTCCGGGACAGGGTGAAGCTTTCTTT. Drawing the rest from reference TRBV18 and TRBJ1-1, the complete variable domain is NAGVMQNPRHLVRRRGQEARLRCSPMKGHSHVYWYRQLPEEGLKFMVYLQKENIIDESGMPKERFSAEFPKEGPSILRIQQVVRGDSAAYFCASAPIPGQGEAFFGQGTRLTVV.

This clone occurred a few times. The chain uses TRBV27 and TRBJ2-3; D not certain. The V gene's germline CDR1 is MNHEY and CDR2 SMNVEV (reference sequence). V was trimmed by 5 bases and J by 3 bases, leaving 6 bases between them. CDR3 length: 12 residues. The CDR3, as DNA: TGTGCCAGCAGTCAGGAAACAGATACGCAGTATTTT. Protein: CASSQETDTQYF.

The V call is TRBV27, the J call TRBJ2-2, with D maybe TRBD2 (6 bases). The CDR3 has 16 residues. The germline gives CDR1 MNHEY, CDR2 SMNVEV (reference sequence). With 6 bases removed from V and 0 bases from J, the gap between germline ends came to 14 bases. The CDR3 sequence is CASRGAGNTNTGELFF. CDR3 nucleotide sequence: TGTGCCAGCAGGGGCGCGGGGAATACGAACACCGGGGAGCTGTTTTTT.

This clone was found once. The gene calls are TRBV5-4 and TRBJ2-4; D is perhaps TRBD2 (6 bases). This CDR3 spans 15 amino acids. CDR1 is SGHNT and CDR2 is YYREEE in the germline V gene (reference sequence). Trimming took 4 bases from V and 2 from J, leaving 13 bases between them. The chain's CDR3 is CASSRGGPSKNIQYF. The CDR3, as DNA: TGTGCCAGCAGCAGGGGAGGTCCTTCCAAAAACATTCAGTACTTC.

This chain links TRBV6-5 with TRBJ2-5, with 13 bases fitting TRBD2. This CDR3 contains 16 residues. Looked up from germline, CDR1 is MNHEY and CDR2 is SVGAGI. V shed 2 bases, J shed 5 bases, and the junction held 5 bases outside the gene matches. The CDR3 region has the DNA TGTGCCAGCAGTTACCGGGGACTAGCGGGGAGGGAGACCCAGTACTTC. Encoded protein: CASSYRGLAGRETQYF.

The chain links TRBV28 to TRBJ1-5; 7 positions agree with TRBD1. Trimming at V came to 7 bases and at J to 7 bases, leaving 7 bases not matched to a gene. Germline V gene data show CDR1 as MDHEN and CDR2 as SYDVKM. The CDR3 runs to 13 residues. Here the CDR3 DNA reads TGTGCCAGCACCACAGGGGCGGAACAGCCCCAGCATTTT. Protein product: CASTTGAEQPQHF.

The gene calls are TRBV28 and TRBJ1-1, with TRBD1 as a possible D gene (5 bases). CDR1 and CDR2 (germline): MDHEN, SYDVKM. This CDR3 comprises 14 residues. The V end was cut by 6 bases, the J end by 0 bases, with 11 bases between. The CDR3 is CASSRGGVNTEAFF. CDR3 DNA: TGTGCCAGCAGCCGAGGAGGGGTGAACACTGAAGCTTTCTTT.

Concerning this clone: The junction departs from germline at one end; a sequencing error may be responsible. The gene calls are TRBV28 and TRBJ1-4; D not certain. Germline V gene data show CDR1 as MDHEN and CDR2 as SYDVKM. The CDR3 has 15 residues. In DNA form, the CDR3 reads TGTGCCAGCATTGGAGGGAAGTGGGCTAATGAAAAACTGCTTTTT. Its translation: CASIGGKWANEKLLF.

This clone was seen once. V is TRBV11-2 and J is TRBJ1-4, with 7 nucleotides matching TRBD1. Germline lookup yields CDR1 SGHAT and CDR2 FQNNGV. The CDR3 runs 14 residues. V lost 7 bases to trimming and J lost 7 bases; unmatched junction nucleotides: 9. The CDR3 loop reads CASTDRQGSEKLFF. In DNA, the CDR3 is TGTGCCAGCACCGATCGACAGGGAAGTGAAAAACTGTTTTTT.

The chain combines TRBV10-3 with TRBJ2-3; 7 positions agree with TRBD2. The germline gives CDR1 ENHRY, CDR2 SYGVKD. Losses at the gene ends were 6 bases for V and 1 base for J; bases not matched to a gene: 7. This CDR3 is 15 amino acids long. The CDR3 region is CAIRYSGVGTDTQYF. CDR3 coding DNA: TGTGCCATCAGATACAGCGGGGTAGGCACAGATACGCAGTATTTT.

The J gene is TRBJ2-6, the V gene TRBV4-1; 12 bases agree with TRBD1. J was trimmed by 4 bases and V by 3 bases; bases with no gene match: 10. CDR3 size: 19 residues. Germline CDR1 and CDR2: MGHRA and YSYEKL. The CDR3 coding sequence is TGCGCCAGCAGCCAGCTTTACCGGGACAGGGGGCTAGGGGCCAACGTCCTGACTTTC. This sequence encodes CASSQLYRDRGLGANVLTF.

This sequence joins TRBV6-1 and TRBJ2-3; D not resolved. The CDR3 is 16 amino acids. Germline assignment: CDR1 MNHNS and CDR2 SASEGT. The germline V and J ends were trimmed by 3 bases and 0 bases, with 13 bases remaining between them. The chain's CDR3 is CASSDRSSRSTDTQYF. In nucleotides, the CDR3 is TGTGCCAGCAGTGATAGATCTTCAAGAAGCACAGATACGCAGTATTTT.

The chain links TRBV5-6 to TRBJ2-5; TRBD2 matches 8 bases. V was clipped by 3 bases and J by 1 base; unmatched bases: 8. Germline assignment: CDR1 SGHDT and CDR2 YYEEEE. The CDR3 totals 16 residues. The CDR3 DNA reads as TGTGCCAGCAGCTCGAAGACTAGCGACGGCCAAGAGACCCAGTACTTC. Its translation: CASSSKTSDGQETQYF.

V gene TRBV9 combines with J gene TRBJ2-7; 11 bases fit TRBD2. The J segment lost 5 bases and the V segment lost 2 bases, leaving 6 bases of the junction unmatched. Germline-derived CDR1 and CDR2 are SGDLS and YYNGEE. The CDR3 sequence is 15 residues long. CDR3 region: CASSVGSLAGDEQYF. Here the CDR3 DNA reads TGTGCCAGCAGCGTGGGTTCACTAGCGGGAGACGAGCAGTACTTC. The full variable domain, rest sourced from reference TRBV9 and TRBJ2-7, is DSGVTQTPKHLITATGQRVTLRCSPRSGDLSVYWYQQSLDQGLQFLIQYYNGEERAKGNILERFSAQQFPDLHSELNLSSLELGDSALYFCASSVGSLAGDEQYFGPGTRLTVT.

The chain has TRBV11-3 and TRBJ2-2, with 16 bases matching TRBD2. The junction had 2 bases not matched to a gene; V was cut back by 5 bases and J by 5 bases. This CDR3 has 16 amino acids. Germline-derived CDR1 and CDR2 are SGHNT and YENEEA. The CDR3 DNA reads TGTGCCAGCAGCCAGGGACTAGCGGGAGGGACCGGGGAGCTGTTTTTT. Residues: CASSQGLAGGTGELFF.

The CDR3 nucleotides read TGTGCCAGCAGTCCTAGGACAGGCACGAACACTGAAGCTTTCTTT. Translation: CASSPRTGTNTEAFF. V gene TRBV6-5 combines with J gene TRBJ1-1, with TRBD1 matching over 7 bases. This CDR3 has 15 amino acids. The ends lost 5 bases at V and 1 base at J; junction bases unmatched: 7. Per the germline V gene, CDR1 is MNHEY and CDR2 is SVGAGI.

In DNA, the CDR3 is TGTGCCTGGAGCGCCCGGACAGTCACCGGGGAGCTGTTTTTT. It is translated as CAWSARTVTGELFF. The J gene is TRBJ2-2, the V gene TRBV30; possibly TRBD1 for D (6 bases). Trimming shortened V by 3 bases and J by 4 bases, and 12 bases separated the two germline ends. The V gene's germline CDR1 is GTSNPN and CDR2 SVGIG (reference sequence). The CDR3 sequence is 14 residues long.

The rearrangement joins TRBV7-8 to TRBJ2-2, with D hard to call. This CDR3 is 14 amino acids long. Per the germline V gene, CDR1 is SGHVS and CDR2 is FQNEAQ. With 4 bases removed from V and 5 bases from J, the gap between germline ends came to 11 bases. CDR3 protein: CASSSGARTGELFF. In DNA, the CDR3 is TGTGCCAGCAGCTCGGGTGCGCGGACCGGGGAGCTGTTTTTT.

The CDR3 nucleotides are TGTGCCAGCAGCCAAAGCGGCGGCACAGATACGCAGTATTTT. It yields the protein CASSQSGGTDTQYF. The chain has TRBV7-6 and TRBJ2-3; weak D call: TRBD2 (5 bases). The CDR3 is 14 amino acids. Per the germline V gene, CDR1 is SGHVS and CDR2 is FNYEAQ. The V gene lost 5 bases and the J gene lost 1 base, with 10 bases spanning the gap.

The genes are TRBV4-1 and TRBJ1-5; 9 bases agree with TRBD1. The CDR3 is 18 residues long. Germline CDR1 MGHRA, CDR2 YSYEKL. The V segment lost 5 bases and the J segment 7 bases; nucleotides outside the gene matches: 18. This chain's CDR3 is CASSKPPGQGPSKQPQHF. CDR3 DNA: TGCGCCAGCAGCAAACCGCCGGGACAGGGCCCTTCGAAGCAGCCCCAGCATTTT.

V and J are TRBV7-2 and TRBJ2-5, with D maybe TRBD1 (6 bases). In germline, CDR1 is SGHTA, CDR2 FQGNSA. With 1 base removed from V and 5 bases from J, the gap between germline ends came to 17 bases. The CDR3 covers 16 residues. The chain's CDR3 is CASSLEGVVLGETQYF. The CDR3 region has the DNA TGTGCCAGCAGCTTAGAGGGGGTGGTATTAGGGGAGACCCAGTACTTC.

This sequence joins TRBV30 and TRBJ1-3; 9 nucleotides line up with TRBD1. Germline CDR1 is GTSNPN and CDR2 is SVGIG (reference sequence). V was pared by 4 bases and J by 0 bases, with 13 bases of the junction left unmatched. The CDR3 has 18 residues. CDR3 sequence (DNA): TGTGCCTGGAAAAGGGACAGGGTGTCCCTAAGCTCTGGAAACACCATATATTTT. Amino acids: CAWKRDRVSLSSGNTIYF. The full variable domain, rest sourced from reference TRBV30 and TRBJ1-3, is SQTIHQWPATLVQPVGSPLSLECTVEGTSNPNLYWYRQAAGRGLQLLFYSVGIGQISSEVPQNLSASRPQDRQFILSSKKLLLSDSGFYLCAWKRDRVSLSSGNTIYFGEGSWLTVV.

The J gene is TRBJ2-5, the V gene TRBV7-3; TRBD2 matches at 12 bases. The CDR3 loop spans 15 amino acids. J was trimmed by 3 bases and V by 5 bases; bases with no gene match: 4. The germline CDR1 and CDR2 sequences are SGHTA and FQGTGA. The CDR3 protein is CASSLAGGPEETQYF. Written as DNA, the CDR3 is TGTGCCAGCAGCCTAGCGGGAGGGCCGGAAGAGACCCAGTACTTC.

This chain connects TRBV6-1 to TRBJ2-7; 9 bases agree with TRBD2. This CDR3 is 15 amino acids long. Germline V CDR1 and CDR2: MNHNS, SASEGT. Trimming took 7 bases from V and 2 from J; bases not matched to a gene: 9. CDR3 amino acids: CASTTPSGITYEQYF. The CDR3 DNA is TGTGCCAGCACCACGCCTAGCGGGATTACCTACGAGCAGTACTTC.